Listed here are 22 T cell receptor beta chains from one sample, sequenced in a study of CD8 T cells in ankylosing spondylitis. From the 5' RACE reads, TCRdb called clonotypes with MiXCR, one entry per CDR3 protein. The data hold roughly 180,000 distinct CDR3 sequences, with 10% to 15% observed a single time. Sequenced: blood, either unsorted or a sorted T cell fraction (not recorded which). These receptors were taken from a female donor with ankylosing spondylitis or in good health (not recorded which).

The CDR3 loop reads CAISGQARDYGYTF. The DNA for the CDR3 is TGTGCCATCAGTGGACAGGCGAGGGACTATGGCTACACCTTC. This chain uses TRBV10-3 with TRBJ1-2; a possible D gene is TRBD1 (6 bases). CDR1 is ENHRY, CDR2 SYGVKD, per germline. Trimming pared 4 bases from V and 3 bases from J, leaving 12 bases between. CDR3 length equals 14 residues.

Many counts were recorded for this clonotype. This chain uses TRBV7-2 with TRBJ2-5, with TRBD2 identical over 7 bases. The V and J ends lost 2 bases and 4 bases, in that order; junction bases with no gene match: 4. CDR1 is SGHTA, CDR2 FQGNSA, per germline. CDR3 length: 14 residues. CDR3 amino acids: CASSLMASGETQYF. The CDR3 region has the DNA TGTGCCAGCAGCTTAATGGCTAGCGGAGAGACCCAGTACTTC.

This clonotype was counted ten times or more. This sequence joins TRBV7-2 and TRBJ2-1, with TRBD2 matching 9 bases. The length of the CDR3 is 16 residues. In germline, CDR1 is SGHTA, CDR2 FQGNSA. Losses at the gene ends were 0 bases for V and 5 bases for J; bases not matched to a gene: 5. For the CDR3, the DNA is TGTGCCAGCAGCTTAGCGGCTAGCGGGATAAACAATGAGCAGTTCTTC. It yields the protein CASSLAASGINNEQFF.

This clonotype was recorded at least ten times. V usage is TRBV27 and J usage is TRBJ1-1, with 7 bases aligning to TRBD1. The length of the CDR3 is 13 residues. From germline, CDR1 is MNHEY and CDR2 SMNVEV (reference sequence). J gave up 5 bases and V 6 bases, and 6 bases lay outside the gene matches. CDR3 sequence reads: CASRRDSVTEAFF. The CDR3 region has the DNA TGTGCCAGCAGAAGGGACAGTGTAACTGAAGCTTTCTTT.

In DNA, the CDR3 is TGTGCCAGCAGCGTCCCCGGGACAGGGACCTACAATGAGCAGTTCTTC. Translated: CASSVPGTGTYNEQFF. The chain employs TRBV9 and TRBJ2-1, with 9 bases fitting TRBD1. The V and J ends lost 2 bases and 2 bases, in that order; junction bases with no gene match: 5. The CDR3 is 16 residues long. The germline gives CDR1 SGDLS, CDR2 YYNGEE.

This clonotype appeared many times. The chain carries TRBV10-2 and TRBJ2-1; D is possibly TRBD1 (7 bases). The CDR3 loop spans 13 amino acids. V shed 6 bases and J shed 6 bases, with 12 bases lying between them. Germline values: CDR1 WSHSY, CDR2 SAAADI. The CDR3 DNA sequence: TGCGCCAGCAGCCAGCAGGGGGGCAATGAGCAGTTCTTC. Protein product: CASSQQGGNEQFF.

This clonotype was seen repeatedly, ten times or more. The V call is TRBV25-1, the J call TRBJ1-5, with a weak D call TRBD1 (5 bases). Germline-derived CDR1 and CDR2 are MGHDK and SYGVNS. The germline V and J ends were trimmed by 2 bases and 4 bases, with 9 bases remaining between them. The CDR3 runs 14 residues. This CDR3 is CASSEAGWNQPQHF. In DNA, the CDR3 is TGTGCCAGCAGTGAAGCAGGGTGGAATCAGCCCCAGCATTTT.

This clonotype was detected many times. The rearrangement joins TRBV27 to TRBJ2-1; D is unresolved. Trimming took off 1 base at V and 3 bases at J, with 13 bases between the two ends. CDR3 length: 16 residues. Germline lookup yields CDR1 MNHEY and CDR2 SMNVEV (reference sequence). As DNA, the CDR3 is TGTGCCAGCAGTTTATTTTCCAGCGTTAACTACAATGAGCAGTTCTTC. Amino acid sequence: CASSLFSSVNYNEQFF.

This clonotype was detected ten times or more. V gene TRBV7-2 combines with J gene TRBJ2-7; D is perhaps TRBD2 (6 bases). In germline, CDR1 is SGHTA, CDR2 FQGNSA. This CDR3 comprises 12 residues. Trimming stripped 4 bases from V and 12 bases from J, with 16 bases between. CDR3 region: CASSSLGGARYF. CDR3 coding DNA: TGTGCCAGCAGCTCTCTCGGGGGTGCTCGGTACTTC.

This clonotype appeared a few times. The J gene is TRBJ2-2, the V gene TRBV20-1; 10 bases map to TRBD2. With V trimmed by 2 bases and J by 6 bases, 12 bases remained unmatched. The CDR3 covers 17 residues. The germline V gene has CDR1 DFQATT and CDR2 SNEGSKA (reference sequence). The CDR3 DNA reads TGCAGTGCTAGACCCATCAGGGGGACTAGCGCTTCCGGGGAGCTGTTTTTT. Protein: CSARPIRGTSASGELFF.

This clonotype was seen repeatedly, ten times or more. V and J are TRBV6-5 and TRBJ1-2; 7 bases fit TRBD1. The junction had 10 bases not matched to a gene; V was cut back by 2 bases and J by 7 bases. Looked up from germline, CDR1 is MNHEY and CDR2 is SVGAGI. The CDR3 has 15 residues. The CDR3 loop reads CASSYTSRQGGGYTF. DNA of the CDR3: TGTGCCAGCAGTTACACCTCGAGACAGGGAGGTGGCTACACCTTC.

This clonotype was seen many times. Written as DNA, the CDR3 is TGCTTAGCGGGAGAGACAGATACGCAGTATTTT. Amino acid sequence: CLAGETDTQYF. The chain joins TRBV29-1 to TRBJ2-3; 9 positions match TRBD2. The CDR3 totals 11 residues. In germline, CDR1 is SQVTM, CDR2 ANQGSEA.

The rearrangement links TRBV12-3 or TRBV12-4 to TRBJ2-3, with a possible D match to TRBD1 (5 bases). CDR3 size: 15 residues. V was shortened by 5 bases and J by 3 bases, with 15 bases between the two germline ends. CDR3 sequence reads: CASSRTGLRTDTQYF. For the CDR3, the DNA is TGTGCCAGCAGTCGAACAGGATTACGTACAGATACGCAGTATTTT.

This clonotype was detected many times. The J gene is TRBJ2-2, the V gene TRBV28, with 7 bases fitting TRBD1. The germline V gene has CDR1 MDHEN and CDR2 SYDVKM. The V and J ends lost 7 bases and 6 bases, in that order; junction bases with no gene match: 8. The CDR3 is made up of 14 amino acids. This CDR3 is CASIHQGDPGELFF. The DNA for the CDR3 is TGTGCCAGCATTCACCAGGGGGATCCCGGGGAGCTGTTTTTT. The full variable domain, rest sourced from reference TRBV28 and TRBJ2-2, is DVKVTQSSRYLVKRTGEKVFLECVQDMDHENMFWYRQDPGLGLRLIYFSYDVKMKEKGDIPEGYSVSREKKERFSLILESASTNQTSMYLCASIHQGDPGELFFGEGSRLTVL.

The sample holds many counts of this clonotype. The V and J genes are TRBV4-3 and TRBJ1-6, with TRBD1 matching 8 bases. This CDR3 spans 16 amino acids. J was trimmed by 8 bases and V by 0 bases; bases with no gene match: 6. The germline V gene has CDR1 LGHNA and CDR2 YSLEER. CDR3 loop: CASSQDSTGGYSPLHF. CDR3 in DNA: TGCGCCAGCAGCCAAGATTCCACAGGGGGTTATTCACCCCTCCACTTT.

Comments on this clonotype: This may come from a read error, since a much larger clone is one base off. The genes are TRBV4-1 and TRBJ2-2; 7 bases fit TRBD1. Trimming cost V 0 bases and J 0 bases; bases outside gene matches: 4. Germline V gene sequence: CDR1 MGHRA, CDR2 YSYEKL. This CDR3 comprises 17 residues. The CDR3 spells CASSQDEQGANTGELFF. The CDR3 coding sequence is TGCGCCAGCAGCCAAGATGAGCAGGGGGCGAACACCGGGGAGCTGTTTTTT.

This clonotype was recorded at least ten times. The J gene is TRBJ2-4, the V gene TRBV20-1; D ambiguous. Germline assignment: CDR1 DFQATT and CDR2 SNEGSKA (reference sequence). Trimming stripped 1 base from V and 2 bases from J, with 6 bases between. This CDR3 comprises 13 residues. In DNA, the CDR3 is TGCAGTGCTAGAGTTCTTACCAAAAACATTCAGTACTTC. This encodes CSARVLTKNIQYF.

This clonotype was recorded at least ten times. The chain combines TRBV29-1 with TRBJ2-1, with TRBD2 matching over 7 bases. The V gene end was trimmed by 7 bases and the J gene end by 5 bases; junction bases not matched to a gene: 11. Per germline, CDR1 SQVTM and CDR2 ANQGSEA. CDR3 length equals 14 residues. The CDR3 here is CSAASGTTNNEQFF. Written as DNA, the CDR3 is TGCAGCGCCGCATCCGGGACTACCAACAATGAGCAGTTCTTC.

Of note for this clonotype: It may be a read error: a sequence one base away is much more abundant. The chain recombines TRBV6-5 with TRBJ1-1; possible D gene TRBD1, 5 bases. The germline V gene has CDR1 MNHEY and CDR2 SVGAGI. The CDR3 extends over 13 amino acids. The CDR3 nucleotides read TGTGCCGGCAGTTACTCGAGTACGGGGGGGGCTTTCTTT. Translated, it gives CAGSYSSTGGAFF.

This clonotype was counted a few times. The rearrangement uses TRBV6-2 or TRBV6-3 and TRBJ1-1, with D hard to call. Germline V gene lookup returns CDR1 MNHEY and CDR2 SVGEGT. V was cut by 2 bases and J by 3 bases, with 7 bases left in between. This CDR3 has 13 residues. CDR3 nucleotides: TGTGCCAGCAGTTACCTGGTTGACACTGAAGCTTTCTTT. Protein product: CASSYLVDTEAFF.

There are many counts of this clonotype. The CDR3 DNA reads as TGTGCCAGCAGTTTAACTAGCGGGAGCTGGGGGGAGCAGTACTTC. Protein product: CASSLTSGSWGEQYF. V is TRBV28 and J is TRBJ2-7; 11 bases are a match to TRBD2. The germline CDR1 and CDR2 sequences are MDHEN and SYDVKM. This CDR3 contains 15 residues. V lost 2 bases and J lost 7; bases outside the gene matches: 7.

The table lists this clonotype with a few counts. CDR3 DNA: TGCGCCAGCAGCTTGGAGACTAGCGGGGCCAGGAGCTCCTACGAGCAGTACTTC. Translation: CASSLETSGARSSYEQYF. V usage is TRBV5-1 and J usage is TRBJ2-7; 11 bases fit TRBD2. This CDR3 region has 18 residues. V gave up 0 bases and J gave up 0 bases; unmatched junction bases: 8. Looked up from germline, CDR1 is SGHRS and CDR2 is YFSETQ. Full variable domain (missing parts from reference TRBV5-1 and TRBJ2-7): KAGVTQTPRYLIKTRGQQVTLSCSPISGHRSVSWYQQTPGQGLQFLFEYFSETQRNKGNFPGRFSGRQFSNSRSEMNVSTLELGDSALYLCASSLETSGARSSYEQYFGPGTRLTVT.